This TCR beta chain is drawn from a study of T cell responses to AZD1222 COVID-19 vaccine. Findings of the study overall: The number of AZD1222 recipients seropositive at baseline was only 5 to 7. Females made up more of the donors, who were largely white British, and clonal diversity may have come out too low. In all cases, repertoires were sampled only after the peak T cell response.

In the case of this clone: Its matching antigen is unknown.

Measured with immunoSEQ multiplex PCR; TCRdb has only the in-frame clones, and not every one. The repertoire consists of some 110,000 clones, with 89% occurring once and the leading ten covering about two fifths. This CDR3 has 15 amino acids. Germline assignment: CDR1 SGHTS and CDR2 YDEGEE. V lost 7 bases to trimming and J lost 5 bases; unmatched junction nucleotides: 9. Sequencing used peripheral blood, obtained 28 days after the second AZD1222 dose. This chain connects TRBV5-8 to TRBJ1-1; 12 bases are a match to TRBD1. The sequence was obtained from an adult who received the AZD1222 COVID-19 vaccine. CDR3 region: CASPKRDRGLTEAFF. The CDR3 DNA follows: TGTGCCAGCCCTAAACGGGACAGGGGGCTGACTGAAGCTTTCTTT. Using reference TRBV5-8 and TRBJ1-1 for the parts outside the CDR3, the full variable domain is EAGVTQSPTHLIKTRGQQATLRCSPISGHTSVYWYQQALGLGLQFLLWYDEGEERNRGNFPPRFSGRQFPNYSSELNVNALELEDSALYLCASPKRDRGLTEAFFGQGTRLTVV.